This T cell receptor (beta chain) comes out of a study of vaccination effects on CD4 cells after COVID-19. Study findings and constraints: The study found marked clonal contraction of infection- and vaccine-induced clones late after vaccination.

To note about this clone: Its specificity is unknown.

Using immunoSEQ multiplex PCR, the repertoire was profiled, and TCRdb retains in-frame clones only, with some absent. Seen here are about 55,000 clones, around 67% observed once, and the top ten hold around 18%. In the ViraFEST assay, antigen-specific CD4+ clonotypes were identified by expansion after peptide-pool stimulation. Once cultured for 10 to 11 days, the cells underwent separation to obtain CD4+ T cells. Recipients of the vaccine had no prior SARS-CoV-2 infection and negative nucleocapsid antibodies. Both day 3 and day 7 saw half the medium replaced with IL-2 medium. CDR1 is MDHEN, CDR2 SYDVKM, per germline. This CDR3 is 14 amino acids long. The V and J ends lost 5 bases and 7 bases respectively, with 17 bases between them.

V and J are TRBV28 and TRBJ1-1; a weak D match, TRBD1 (5 bases). The sequence was collected from a human donor who received a COVID-19 vaccine. Sequencing used CD4+ T cells from PBMCs cultured with SARS-CoV-2 spike peptides, obtained before COVID-19 vaccination. The CDR3 sequence: CASSPTGGAIEAFF. The CDR3 DNA reads as TGTGCCAGCAGTCCCACGGGAGGGGCCATTGAAGCTTTCTTT.